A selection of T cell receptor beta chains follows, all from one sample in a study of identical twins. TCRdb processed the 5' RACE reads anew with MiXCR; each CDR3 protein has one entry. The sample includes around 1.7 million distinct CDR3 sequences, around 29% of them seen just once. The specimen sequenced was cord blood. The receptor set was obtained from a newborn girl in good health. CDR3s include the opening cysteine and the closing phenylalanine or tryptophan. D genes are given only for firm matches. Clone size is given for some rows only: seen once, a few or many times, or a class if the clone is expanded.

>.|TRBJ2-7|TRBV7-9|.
CASSLAGDTGEQYF
TGTGCCAGCAGCTTAGCGGGGGACACGGGCGAGCAGTACTTC
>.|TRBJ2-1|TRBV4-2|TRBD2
CASSQDYSGVPPYNEQFF
TGTGCCAGCAGCCAAGATTATAGCGGGGTACCCCCTTACAATGAGCAGTTCTTC
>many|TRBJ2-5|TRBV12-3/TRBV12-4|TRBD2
CASSLLAGGETQYF
TGTGCCAGCAGTTTACTAGCGGGAGGAGAGACCCAGTACTTC
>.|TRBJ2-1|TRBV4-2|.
CASSPPTSPGGNEQFF
TGTGCCAGCAGTCCCCCGACTTCGCCTGGGGGGAATGAGCAGTTCTTC
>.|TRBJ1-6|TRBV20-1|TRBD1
CSARVTPFPGQGVSPLHF
TGCAGTGCTAGAGTTACTCCCTTTCCGGGACAGGGGGTTTCACCCCTCCACTTT
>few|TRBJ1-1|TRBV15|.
CATSRDPPGGLNTEAFF
TGTGCCACCAGCAGAGACCCACCCGGGGGTTTGAACACTGAAGCTTTCTTT
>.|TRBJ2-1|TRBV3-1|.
CASSQVIGGNNEQFF
TGTGCCAGCAGCCAAGTAATCGGGGGAAACAATGAGCAGTTCTTC
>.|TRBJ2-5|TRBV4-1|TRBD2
CASSQALWTSGSKTQYF
TGCGCCAGCAGCCAAGCCTTATGGACTAGCGGGAGTAAGACCCAGTACTTC
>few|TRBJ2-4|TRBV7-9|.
CASSPSGLSKNIQYF
TGTGCCAGCAGCCCGAGCGGGTTATCCAAAAACATTCAGTACTTC
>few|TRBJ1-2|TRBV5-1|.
CASSLSPGTGYTF
TGCGCCAGCAGCTTGTCACCCGGGACAGGCTACACCTTC
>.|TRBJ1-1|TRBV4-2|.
CASSQNRGAPTGAFF
TGTGCCAGCAGCCAAAATCGGGGGGCGCCCACTGGAGCTTTCTTT
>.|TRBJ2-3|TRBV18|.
CASSPLLGTSGDTQYF
TGTGCCAGCTCTCCCCTTCTGGGCACCTCGGGAGATACGCAGTATTTT
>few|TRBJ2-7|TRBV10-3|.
CAISILAGGHEQYF
TGTGCCATCAGTATATTAGCTGGGGGCCACGAGCAGTACTTC
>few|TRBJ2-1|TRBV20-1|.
CSGPGQRYSEQFF
TGCAGTGGTCCGGGACAACGATACAGTGAGCAGTTCTTC
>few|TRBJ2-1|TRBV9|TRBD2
CASSVGAGGRNEQFF
TGTGCCAGCAGCGTAGGGGCGGGAGGAAGAAATGAGCAGTTCTTC
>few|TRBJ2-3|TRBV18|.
CATGPRLDTQYF
TGTGCCACGGGACCCCGTTTGGATACGCAGTATTTT
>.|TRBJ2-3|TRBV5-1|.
CASSFSKGTDTQYF
TGCGCCAGCAGCTTTTCCAAGGGCACAGATACGCAGTATTTT
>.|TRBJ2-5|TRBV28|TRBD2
CASSPRLARDEQYF
TGTGCCAGCAGTCCCAGACTAGCGAGGGATGAGCAGTACTTC
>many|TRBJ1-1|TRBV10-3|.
CAISGGTMNTEAFF
TGTGCCATCAGTGGGGGCACAATGAACACTGAAGCTTTCTTT
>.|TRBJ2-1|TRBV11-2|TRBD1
CASSSEDRAYNEQFF
TGTGCCAGCAGCTCAGAAGACAGGGCCTACAATGAGCAGTTCTTC
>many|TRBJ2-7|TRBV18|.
CASSPSGEQYF
TGTGCCAGCAGTCCCAGTGGCGAGCAGTACTTC
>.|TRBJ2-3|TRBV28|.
CASSLAFLKDTQYF
TGTGCCAGCAGTTTGGCGTTCCTTAAGGATACGCAGTATTTT
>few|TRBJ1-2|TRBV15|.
CATSIGPLNGYTF
TGTGCCACCAGCATCGGCCCCTTAAATGGCTACACCTTC
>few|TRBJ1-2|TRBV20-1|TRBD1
CSARRGQGNYGYTF
TGCAGTGCTAGAAGGGGACAGGGGAACTATGGCTACACCTTC
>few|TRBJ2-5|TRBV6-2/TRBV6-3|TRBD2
CASRPPVIAGQETQYF
TGTGCCAGCAGACCCCCTGTGATAGCGGGACAAGAGACCCAGTACTTC
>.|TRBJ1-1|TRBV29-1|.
CSLKGTGAITMNTEAFF
TGCAGCCTCAAAGGTACAGGTGCTATAACAATGAACACTGAAGCTTTCTTT
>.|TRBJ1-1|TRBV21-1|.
CASSKIGDRGPETEAFF
TGTGCCAGCAGCAAAATTGGGGACAGGGGGCCGGAAACTGAAGCTTTCTTT
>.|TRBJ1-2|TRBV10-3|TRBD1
CAITPGQGGSNYGYTF
TGTGCCATCACTCCGGGACAGGGAGGTAGTAACTATGGCTACACCTTC
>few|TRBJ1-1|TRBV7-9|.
CASSLVGRMNTEAFF
TGTGCCAGCAGTTTGGTGGGGAGAATGAACACTGAAGCTTTCTTT
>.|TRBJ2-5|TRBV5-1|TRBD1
CASCPTGAGQETQYF
TGCGCCAGCTGCCCAACAGGGGCGGGCCAAGAGACCCAGTACTTC
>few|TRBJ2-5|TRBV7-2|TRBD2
CASSWTSGGIETQYF
TGTGCCAGCAGCTGGACTAGCGGGGGGATTGAGACCCAGTACTTC
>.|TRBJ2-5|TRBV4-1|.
CASSQDRGSRETQYF
TGCGCCAGCAGCCAAGATCGGGGGTCTAGGGAGACCCAGTACTTC
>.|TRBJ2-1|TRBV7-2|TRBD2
CASSITDRYSGRIYNEQFF
TGTGCCAGCAGTATAACAGATCGGTATAGCGGGAGAATATACAATGAGCAGTTCTTC
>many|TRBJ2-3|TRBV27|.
CASSPQTDTQYF
TGTGCCAGCAGCCCACAGACAGATACGCAGTATTTT
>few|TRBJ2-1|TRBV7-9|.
CASSQRAGFNEQFF
TGTGCCAGCAGCCAGAGGGCGGGGTTTAATGAGCAGTTCTTC
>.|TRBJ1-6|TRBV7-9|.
CASSLSGNPSSPLHF
TGTGCCAGCAGCTTATCGGGGAATCCTAGTTCACCCCTCCACTTT
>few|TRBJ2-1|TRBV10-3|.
CAISSKPSGAYNEQFF
TGTGCCATCAGCTCCAAGCCCTCCGGGGCCTACAATGAGCAGTTCTTC
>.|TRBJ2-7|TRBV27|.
CASSPGGGGSSYEQYF
TGTGCCAGCAGTCCTGGAGGGGGGGGTAGCTCCTACGAGCAGTACTTC
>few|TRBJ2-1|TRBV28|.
CASSFTINEQFF
TGTGCCAGCAGTTTTACCATTAATGAGCAGTTCTTC
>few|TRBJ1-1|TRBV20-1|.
CSAPREGFEAFF
TGCAGTGCCCCAAGGGAGGGATTTGAAGCTTTCTTT
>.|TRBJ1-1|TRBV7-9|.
CASSLLGDEAFF
TGTGCCAGCAGCTTATTGGGGGATGAAGCTTTCTTT
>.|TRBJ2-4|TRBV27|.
CASSLFPGVGNIQYF
TGTGCCAGCAGTTTATTCCCAGGGGTGGGAAACATTCAGTACTTC
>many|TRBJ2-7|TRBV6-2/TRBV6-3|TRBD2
CASSYLAGTYEQYF
TGTGCCAGCAGTTACTTAGCGGGGACTTACGAGCAGTACTTC
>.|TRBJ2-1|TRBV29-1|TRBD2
CSVGLAGGSTNEQFF
TGCAGCGTTGGACTAGCGGGAGGGTCTACAAATGAGCAGTTCTTC
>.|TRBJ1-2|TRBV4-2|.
CASSPTGEWTPNYGYTF
TGTGCCAGCAGCCCAACGGGTGAATGGACTCCTAACTATGGCTACACCTTC
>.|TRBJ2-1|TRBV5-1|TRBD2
CASRYRTSANYNEQFF
TGCGCCAGCAGGTACAGGACTAGCGCGAACTACAATGAGCAGTTCTTC
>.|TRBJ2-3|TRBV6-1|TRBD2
CASSEFSGRSTDTQYF
TGTGCCAGCAGTGAATTCAGCGGGAGGAGCACAGATACGCAGTATTTT
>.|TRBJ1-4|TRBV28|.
CASSSWVGGPGEKLFF
TGTGCCAGCAGTTCCTGGGTGGGGGGGCCCGGGGAAAAACTGTTTTTT
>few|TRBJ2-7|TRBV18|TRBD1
CASSPVLGQSAYEQYF
TGTGCCAGCTCACCAGTATTGGGACAGAGCGCCTACGAGCAGTACTTC
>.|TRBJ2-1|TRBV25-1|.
CASSEMGSGPTNEQFF
TGTGCCAGCAGTGAAATGGGTAGCGGCCCCACGAATGAGCAGTTCTTC
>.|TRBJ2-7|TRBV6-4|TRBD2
CYGGGRYDNEQYF
TGTTATGGCGGGGGGCGCTATGACAATGAGCAGTACTTC
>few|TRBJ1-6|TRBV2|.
CASSEVAQANSPLHF
TGTGCCAGCAGTGAAGTGGCCCAGGCTAATTCACCCCTCCACTTT
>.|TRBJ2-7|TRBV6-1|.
CASSEGPRRYNEQYF
TGTGCCAGCAGTGAAGGCCCCAGGAGATACAATGAGCAGTACTTC
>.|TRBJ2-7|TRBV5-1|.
CASSLSVAVSAEQYF
TGCGCCAGCAGCTTGTCCGTCGCTGTCTCAGCCGAGCAGTACTTC
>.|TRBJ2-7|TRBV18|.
CASSQSILTRPYEQYF
TGTGCCAGCTCACAATCCATATTGACTCGTCCTTACGAGCAGTACTTC